Shown below are 19 T cell receptor beta chains from a single sample sequenced in a study of T cell responses to AZD1222 COVID-19 vaccine. The method was immunoSEQ multiplex PCR; TCRdb's version includes in-frame clones alone and lacks a portion of them. The sample consists of fewer than 110,000 clones, about nine tenths of them appearing once. Sequencing used peripheral blood, obtained 28 days after the second AZD1222 dose. The receptors were gathered from an adult who received the AZD1222 COVID-19 vaccine.

The V gene is TRBV6-1, the J gene TRBJ1-1, with D hard to call. The CDR3 has 13 residues. V dropped 0 bases and J dropped 7 bases, with 9 bases sitting between them. Germline-derived CDR1 and CDR2 are MNHNS and SASEGT. The CDR3 here is CASSEAGRVEAFF. The DNA for the CDR3 is TGTGCCAGCAGTGAAGCGGGGAGGGTTGAAGCTTTCTTT.

The chain employs TRBV12-3 or TRBV12-4 and TRBJ2-2; D not resolved. The V gene lost 1 base and the J gene lost 6 bases, with 6 bases spanning the gap. This CDR3 contains 13 residues. CDR3: CASSLETPGELFF. CDR3 in DNA: TGTGCCAGCAGTTTAGAGACGCCCGGGGAGCTGTTTTTT.

This chain connects TRBV30 to TRBJ1-5; D not certain. Germline assignment: CDR1 GTSNPN and CDR2 SVGIG (reference sequence). This CDR3 is built from 14 residues. The V gene lost 2 bases and the J gene lost 4 bases, with 12 bases spanning the gap. CDR3 nucleotide sequence: TGTGCCTGGAGTAAGGGTTTGGGTAATCAGCCCCAGCATTTT. Amino acid sequence: CAWSKGLGNQPQHF.

The V and J genes are TRBV28 and TRBJ2-3; 13 bases align to TRBD2. The CDR3 covers 18 residues. Looked up from germline, CDR1 is MDHEN and CDR2 is SYDVKM. Trimming took 5 bases from V and 4 from J; bases not matched to a gene: 12. CDR3 DNA: TGTGCCAGCAGTCCCGGGTTGGGACTAGCGGGATCGCCAGATACGCAGTATTTT. Amino acids: CASSPGLGLAGSPDTQYF.

This clone was seen only a few times. This sequence joins TRBV6-4 and TRBJ2-3, with 8 positions matching TRBD2. The CDR3 length is 13 residues. Germline V gives CDR1 MRHNA, CDR2 SNTAGT. With V trimmed by 4 bases and J by 8 bases, 5 bases remained unmatched. Here the CDR3 DNA reads TGTGCCAGCAGTGGAGACCTAGCGGGTACGCAGTATTTT. It translates to CASSGDLAGTQYF.

The rearrangement links TRBV19 to TRBJ2-1, with 7 bases matching TRBD1. J was trimmed by 8 bases and V by 4 bases; bases with no gene match: 11. Germline CDR1 is LNHDA and CDR2 is SQIVND (reference sequence). The CDR3 sequence is 15 residues long. CDR3 bases: TGTGCCAGTAGTACCCGACAGGGTGGAAAATATGAGCAGTTCTTC. This gives the protein CASSTRQGGKYEQFF.

V gene TRBV28 combines with J gene TRBJ2-7, with 7 nucleotides matching TRBD2. The V and J ends lost 8 bases and 2 bases, in that order; junction bases with no gene match: 3. The germline CDR1 and CDR2 sequences are MDHEN and SYDVKM. The CDR3 sequence is 12 residues long. The CDR3 sequence: CASGRATYEQYF. In nucleotides, the CDR3 is TGTGCCAGCGGGAGGGCCACCTACGAGCAGTACTTC.

The chain recombines TRBV4-1 with TRBJ1-6, with TRBD1 identical over 12 bases. Losses at the gene ends were 1 base for V and 5 bases for J; bases not matched to a gene: 9. CDR1 and CDR2 from the germline V gene are MGHRA and YSYEKL. CDR3 length: 19 residues. CDR3 nucleotide sequence: TGCGCCAGCAGCCAAGGGAGGCCGGGACAGGGGGCCCATAATTCACCCCTCCACTTT. Translation gives CASSQGRPGQGAHNSPLHF.

The V gene is TRBV7-6, the J gene TRBJ2-7; 9 nucleotides agree with TRBD1. The CDR3 loop spans 15 amino acids. Trimming cost V 1 base and J 7 bases; bases outside gene matches: 8. The germline CDR1 and CDR2 sequences are SGHVS and FNYEAQ. CDR3 region: CASSLEGTGYGEQYF. The CDR3 DNA follows: TGTGCCAGCAGCTTAGAGGGGACAGGGTATGGTGAGCAGTACTTC.

The CDR3 is CASMAGGRDTQYF. In nucleotides, the CDR3 is TGTGCCAGTATGGCGGGGGGGAGAGATACGCAGTATTTT. This chain joins TRBV19 and TRBJ2-3; 9 nucleotides match TRBD2. CDR3 length equals 13 residues. V was pared by 7 bases and J by 5 bases, with 4 bases of the junction left unmatched. Looked up from germline, CDR1 is LNHDA and CDR2 is SQIVND (reference sequence).

V usage is TRBV6-6 and J usage is TRBJ2-1; 9 positions match TRBD2. V shed 4 bases, J shed 8 bases, and the junction held 6 bases outside the gene matches. The CDR3 covers 14 residues. Germline V gene lookup returns CDR1 MNHNY and CDR2 SVGAGI (reference sequence). The CDR3 DNA sequence: TGTGCCAGCAGTTTGCGGGAGGGCCTCTATGAGCAGTTCTTC. Translation: CASSLREGLYEQFF.

This rearrangement joins TRBV30 to TRBJ1-2; D call uncertain. V lost 2 bases and J 4 bases, leaving 11 bases between the germline ends. This CDR3 has 13 amino acids. CDR1 is GTSNPN and CDR2 is SVGIG in the germline V gene (reference sequence). The CDR3: CAWSQGLFYGYTF. CDR3 sequence (DNA): TGTGCCTGGAGTCAAGGATTATTCTATGGCTACACCTTC.

The chain carries TRBV5-4 and TRBJ2-1; 8 nucleotides match TRBD2. The CDR3 sequence is 15 residues long. CDR1 is SGHNT and CDR2 is YYREEE in the germline V gene (reference sequence). With 3 bases clipped from V and 0 bases from J, the junction kept 2 bases outside the gene matches. CDR3 sequence: CASSSSGSSYNEQFF. The CDR3 bases are TGTGCCAGCAGCTCAAGCGGGAGCTCCTACAATGAGCAGTTCTTC.

This clone appeared once. The CDR3 coding sequence is TGTGCCAGCAGCGGCCCCGGGGGGACCACTGAAGCTTTCTTT. This encodes CASSGPGGTTEAFF. The chain has TRBV9 and TRBJ1-1, with D possibly TRBD1 on 5 matching bases. Germline V gene sequence: CDR1 SGDLS, CDR2 YYNGEE. V lost 3 bases and J 4 bases, leaving 13 bases between the germline ends. CDR3 length: 14 amino acids.

This clone was detected once. The genes are TRBV12-5 and TRBJ1-1; no firm D call. The V end lost 2 bases, the J end lost 4 bases, and 8 bases lay between the germline ends. The CDR3 is made up of 13 amino acids. Looked up from germline, CDR1 is LGHNT and CDR2 is FRNRAP. The CDR3 loop is CASGLRVGTEAFF. The CDR3 coding sequence is TGTGCTAGTGGTTTGCGAGTTGGCACTGAAGCTTTCTTT. The full variable domain, with the rest looked up from reference TRBV12-5 and TRBJ1-1, is DARVTQTPRHKVTEMGQEVTMRCQPILGHNTVFWYRQTMMQGLELLAYFRNRAPLDDSGMPKDRFSAEMPDATLATLKIQPSEPRDSAVYFCASGLRVGTEAFFGQGTRLTVV.

The chain has TRBV5-4 and TRBJ2-2; D remains unclear. CDR1 is SGHNT and CDR2 is YYREEE in the germline V gene (reference sequence). Trimming took off 5 bases at V and 1 base at J, with 12 bases between the two ends. This CDR3 is 15 amino acids long. The CDR3 DNA follows: TGTGCCAGCAGTATACCTAGTCTGAACACCGGGGAGCTGTTTTTT. It codes for CASSIPSLNTGELFF.

This clone was recorded only once. The CDR3 reads CASSLSPPQSSYTF. The CDR3 DNA is TGTGCCAGCAGTTTATCTCCGCCTCAATCGAGCTACACCTTC. This rearrangement joins TRBV28 to TRBJ1-2; D gene uncertain. CDR3 length: 14 amino acids. Germline assignment: CDR1 MDHEN and CDR2 SYDVKM. Deletions cut 1 base from V and 9 bases from J, with 15 bases between.

The chain combines TRBV18 with TRBJ1-3, with TRBD1 matching over 7 bases. Germline trimming cut 3 bases from V and 4 bases from J; bases unmatched to any gene: 6. The CDR3 length is 15 residues. CDR1 is KGHSH and CDR2 is LQKENI in the germline V gene. The CDR3 nucleotides are TGTGCCAGCTCACCTGCACAGGGGATAGGAAACACCATATATTTT. Translating it yields CASSPAQGIGNTIYF.

V and J are TRBV7-3 and TRBJ2-1; 12 positions match TRBD2. Germline loops: CDR1 SGHTA, CDR2 FQGTGA. The V gene end was trimmed by 4 bases and the J gene end by 9 bases; junction bases not matched to a gene: 7. This CDR3 region has 15 residues. This CDR3 reads CASSSRTSGISEQFF. The CDR3 region has the DNA TGTGCCAGCAGCTCTCGGACTAGCGGGATTAGTGAGCAGTTCTTC.